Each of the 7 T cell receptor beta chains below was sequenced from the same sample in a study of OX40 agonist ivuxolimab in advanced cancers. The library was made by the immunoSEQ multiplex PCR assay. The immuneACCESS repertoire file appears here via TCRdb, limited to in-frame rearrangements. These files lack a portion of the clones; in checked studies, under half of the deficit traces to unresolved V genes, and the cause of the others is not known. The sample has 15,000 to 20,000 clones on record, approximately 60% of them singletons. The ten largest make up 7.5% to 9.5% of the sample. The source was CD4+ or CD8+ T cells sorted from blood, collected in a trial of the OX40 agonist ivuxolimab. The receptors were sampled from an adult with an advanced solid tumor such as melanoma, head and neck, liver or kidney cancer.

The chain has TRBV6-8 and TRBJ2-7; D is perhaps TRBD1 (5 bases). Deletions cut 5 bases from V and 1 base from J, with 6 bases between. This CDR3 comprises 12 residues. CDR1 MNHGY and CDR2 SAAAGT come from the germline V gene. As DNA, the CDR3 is TGTGCCAGCAGTCAGGGATCCTACGAGCAGTACTTC. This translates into CASSQGSYEQYF.

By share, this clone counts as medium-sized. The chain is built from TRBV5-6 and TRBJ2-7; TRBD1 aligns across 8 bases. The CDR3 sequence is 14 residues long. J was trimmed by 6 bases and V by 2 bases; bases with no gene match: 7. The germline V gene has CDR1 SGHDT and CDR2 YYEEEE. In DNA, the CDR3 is TGTGCCAGCAGCTTTGGTACAGGGGGAACCGAGCAGTACTTC. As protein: CASSFGTGGTEQYF.

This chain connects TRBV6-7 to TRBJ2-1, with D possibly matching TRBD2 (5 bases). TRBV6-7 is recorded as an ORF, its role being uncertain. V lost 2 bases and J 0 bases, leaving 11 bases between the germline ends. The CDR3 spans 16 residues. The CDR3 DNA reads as TGTGCCAGCAGTTACGTCGGGCGGGCCTCCTACAATGAGCAGTTCTTC. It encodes CASSYVGRASYNEQFF.

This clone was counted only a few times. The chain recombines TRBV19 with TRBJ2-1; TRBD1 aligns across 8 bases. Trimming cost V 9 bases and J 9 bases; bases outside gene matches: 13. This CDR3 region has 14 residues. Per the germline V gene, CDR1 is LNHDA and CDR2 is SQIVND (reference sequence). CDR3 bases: TGTGCCAGCTCCCACCCAGGGGGCTGGTCTGAGCAGTTCTTC. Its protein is CASSHPGGWSEQFF. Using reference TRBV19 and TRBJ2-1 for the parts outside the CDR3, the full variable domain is DGGITQSPKYLFRKEGQNVTLSCEQNLNHDAMYWYRQDPGQGLRLIYYSQIVNDFQKGDIAEGYSVSREKKESFPLTVTSAQKNPTAFYLCASSHPGGWSEQFFGPGTRLTVL.

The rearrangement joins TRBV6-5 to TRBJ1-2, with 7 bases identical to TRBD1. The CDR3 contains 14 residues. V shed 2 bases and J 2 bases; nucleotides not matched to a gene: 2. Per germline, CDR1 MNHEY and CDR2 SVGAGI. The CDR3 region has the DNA TGTGCCAGCAGTTACGGGGACAGCAACTATGGCTACACCTTC. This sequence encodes CASSYGDSNYGYTF.

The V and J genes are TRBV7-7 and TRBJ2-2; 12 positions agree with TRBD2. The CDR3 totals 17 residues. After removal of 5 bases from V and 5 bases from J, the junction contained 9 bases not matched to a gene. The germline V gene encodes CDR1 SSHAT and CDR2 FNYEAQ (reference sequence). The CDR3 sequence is CASSPSLAGGRTGELFF. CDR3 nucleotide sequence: TGTGCCAGCAGCCCAAGCCTAGCGGGGGGGAGGACCGGGGAGCTGTTTTTT.

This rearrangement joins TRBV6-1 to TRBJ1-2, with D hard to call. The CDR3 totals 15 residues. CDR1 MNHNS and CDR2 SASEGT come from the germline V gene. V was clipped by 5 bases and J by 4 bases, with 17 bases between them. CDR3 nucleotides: TGTGCCAGCAGTTCAAGTATATTACAGACCTATGGCTACACCTTC. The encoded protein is CASSSSILQTYGYTF.